This T cell receptor (beta chain) stems from a study of T cell repertoires in cytomegalovirus infection. TCRdb ran MiXCR on the reads and lists one entry per CDR3 protein. The sample holds hundreds of thousands of distinct CDR3 sequences, under 40% seen once. Comments on this clonotype: Antigen unknown.

V was clipped by 3 bases and J by 5 bases; unmatched bases: 8. CDR3 size: 16 residues. The material sequenced was cultured CD8+ T cells from PBMCs, taken from culture after CMV antigen stimulation. This clonotype originated in a human donor in good health (CMV status not recorded). Some clones in this sample may be carry-over from other donors' samples. V usage is TRBV12-3 or TRBV12-4 and J usage is TRBJ2-5; the match to TRBD2 covers 11 bases. The DNA of the CDR3 is TGTGCCAGCAGTTTTGCGACTAGCGGGATTAGGGAGACCCAGTACTTC. It is translated as CASSFATSGIRETQYF.